The clone carrying this T cell receptor (beta chain) was seen repeatedly, ten times or more. As yet, its antigen is unknown. The sample belongs to a study of blood T cells in healthy people across ages. Whole-study results and caveats: Since the PBMCs were unsorted, naive and antigen-experienced cells could not be conclusively compared. Naive T cell percentage strongly correlated with TCR beta diversity.

V shed 0 bases and J 3 bases; nucleotides not matched to a gene: 5. The germline gives CDR1 GTSNPN, CDR2 SVGIG (reference sequence). This CDR3 region has 15 residues. Sample-barcoded 5' priming and a J-beta primer mix drove a second PCR of 7 to 11 cycles. TCRdb re-called the 5' RACE reads with MiXCR, one entry per CDR3 protein. The table shows about 800,000 distinct CDR3 sequences, with roughly 46% occurring only once. The gene calls are TRBV30 and TRBJ2-3; 8 bases agree with TRBD2. The sequenced material came from blood. This TCR came from an older man in good health. CDR3: CAWSVTGGPTDTQYF. DNA for the CDR3: TGTGCCTGGAGTGTTACGGGAGGGCCGACAGATACGCAGTATTTT.